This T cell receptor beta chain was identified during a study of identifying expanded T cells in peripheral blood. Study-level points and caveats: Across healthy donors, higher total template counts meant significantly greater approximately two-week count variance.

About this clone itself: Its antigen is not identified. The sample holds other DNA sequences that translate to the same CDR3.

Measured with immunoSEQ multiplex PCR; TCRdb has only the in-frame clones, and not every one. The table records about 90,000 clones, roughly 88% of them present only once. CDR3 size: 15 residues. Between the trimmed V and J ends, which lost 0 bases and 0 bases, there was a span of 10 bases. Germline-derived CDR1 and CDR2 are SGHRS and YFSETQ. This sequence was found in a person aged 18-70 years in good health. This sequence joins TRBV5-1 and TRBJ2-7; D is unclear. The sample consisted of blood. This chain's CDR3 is CASSLATSSSYEQYF. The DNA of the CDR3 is TGCGCCAGCAGCTTGGCCACCAGTAGCTCCTACGAGCAGTACTTC.